Below, 16 T cell receptor beta chains from the same sample are listed, as sequenced in a study of cytomegalovirus exposure and HLA in healthy donors. PCR amplification relied on 60 Vbeta primers (plus 13 Jbeta primers). Repertoires were generated with immunoSEQ multiplex PCR, while TCRdb's copy carries only in-frame clones and drops some. In the table there are around 100,000 clones, about 72% of which are singletons. Sequencing used PBMCs. Receptor source: a man under 40 in good health and CMV-seronegative.

The genes are TRBV4-3 and TRBJ2-2, with 12 bases aligning to TRBD2. With V trimmed by 1 base and J by 7 bases, 10 bases remained unmatched. CDR3 length: 18 residues. Per germline, CDR1 LGHNA and CDR2 YSLEER. CDR3 loop: CASSQGFMTSGGIGELFF. CDR3 in DNA: TGCGCCAGCAGCCAAGGCTTCATGACTAGCGGGGGTATCGGGGAGCTGTTTTTT.

The CDR3 spells CASSSLLNTEAFF. DNA of the CDR3: TGTGCCAGCAGCTCACTGCTGAACACTGAAGCTTTCTTT. The genes are TRBV11-3 and TRBJ1-1; D unresolved. Germline CDR1 is SGHNT and CDR2 is YENEEA. V dropped 4 bases and J dropped 0 bases, with 6 bases sitting between them. This CDR3 spans 13 amino acids.

J is TRBJ2-3 and V is TRBV2; TRBD1 aligns across 8 bases. The trim removed 6 bases at V and 3 bases at J, leaving 5 bases unmatched. Germline V lookup: CDR1 SNHLY, CDR2 FYNNEI. CDR3 length: 14 amino acids. The DNA for the CDR3 is TGTGCCAGCAGGGAGGGACAGGTAACAGATACGCAGTATTTT. Protein product: CASREGQVTDTQYF. The variable domain in full, completed from reference TRBV2 and TRBJ2-3, reads EPEVTQTPSHQVTQMGQEVILRCVPISNHLYFYWYRQILGQKVEFLVSFYNNEISEKSEIFDDQFSVERPDGSNFTLKIRSTKLEDSAMYFCASREGQVTDTQYFGPGTRLTVL.

The chain couples TRBV19 to TRBJ1-1, with TRBD1 as a possible D gene (6 bases). V was cut by 6 bases and J by 4 bases, with 9 bases left in between. From germline, CDR1 is LNHDA and CDR2 SQIVND (reference sequence). The CDR3 contains 12 residues. CDR3 nucleotide sequence: TGTGCCAGTAGGCCAGGGGCCACTGAAGCTTTCTTT. Translation gives CASRPGATEAFF.

This clone was picked up a small number of times. The V and J genes are TRBV5-4 and TRBJ1-3; D unresolved. Germline V lookup: CDR1 SGHNT, CDR2 YYREEE (reference sequence). V dropped 2 bases and J dropped 2 bases, with 14 bases sitting between them. The CDR3 is 16 amino acids. CDR3 sequence (DNA): TGTGCCAGCAGCTTTGGTTCACAGAGTCCTGGAAACACCATATATTTT. Its protein is CASSFGSQSPGNTIYF.

This rearrangement joins TRBV4-3 to TRBJ2-2; no clear D gene. The CDR3 consists of 15 residues. In germline, CDR1 is LGHNA, CDR2 YSLEER. The V end lost 0 bases, the J end lost 1 base, and 6 bases lay between the germline ends. The CDR3, as DNA: TGCGCCAGCAGCCAAGATTCAGGGAACACCGGGGAGCTGTTTTTT. This sequence encodes CASSQDSGNTGELFF.

The rearrangement joins TRBV11-2 to TRBJ2-7; D unclear. Trimming removed 0 bases from V and 2 bases from J, with 11 bases in between. Germline V gene data show CDR1 as SGHAT and CDR2 as FQNNGV. The CDR3 sequence is 15 residues long. The CDR3 loop is CASSLDQQVAYEQYF. The CDR3 coding sequence is TGTGCCAGCAGCTTAGATCAGCAGGTTGCCTACGAGCAGTACTTC.

V usage is TRBV10-3 and J usage is TRBJ2-5, with 10 positions matching TRBD2. CDR1 and CDR2 from the germline V gene are ENHRY and SYGVKD. This CDR3 is built from 21 residues. V shed 3 bases, J shed 1 base, and the junction held 20 bases outside the gene matches. The CDR3 protein is CAISEPPGTSVKSVVQETQYF. CDR3 DNA: TGTGCCATCAGTGAACCCCCTGGGACTAGCGTAAAAAGCGTTGTCCAAGAGACCCAGTACTTC.

The chain has TRBV7-2 and TRBJ1-5; perhaps TRBD1 as D (5 bases). V lost 1 base and J 2 bases, leaving 9 bases between the germline ends. The CDR3 is 15 amino acids. Germline CDR1 reads SGHTA; CDR2 reads FQGNSA. The CDR3: CASSLVLGGNQPQHF. In DNA form, the CDR3 reads TGTGCCAGCAGCTTAGTATTAGGGGGCAATCAGCCCCAGCATTTT.

On this clone: The junction and the germline gene differ at one end; a read error may be behind it. The chain combines TRBV6-1 with TRBJ1-1, with D unclear. CDR1 MNHNS and CDR2 SASEGT come from the germline V gene. The length of the CDR3 is 14 residues. The CDR3 sequence is CASREGPEFTEAFF. The DNA of the CDR3 is TGTGCCAGCAGGGAAGGCCCGGAGTTCACTGAAGCTTTCTTT.

In this sample, this clone turned up once. The J gene is TRBJ1-5, the V gene TRBV6-5, with 7 positions matching TRBD1. The CDR3 contains 14 residues. The trim removed 7 bases at V and 7 bases at J, leaving 10 bases unmatched. From germline, CDR1 is MNHEY and CDR2 SVGAGI. In DNA form, the CDR3 reads TGTGCCAGCAACCCGACAGGGAATGCCCAGCCCCAGCATTTT. Its translation: CASNPTGNAQPQHF.

This chain connects TRBV27 to TRBJ2-7; TRBD2 matches 13 bases. With 4 bases clipped from V and 6 bases from J, the junction kept 15 bases outside the gene matches. CDR1 and CDR2 from the germline V gene are MNHEY and SMNVEV (reference sequence). The length of the CDR3 is 18 residues. Here the CDR3 DNA reads TGTGCCAGCAGTTGGACTAGCGGGAGTTCGCGGGGGGCGGCCGAGCAGTACTTC. It translates to CASSWTSGSSRGAAEQYF.

Only a few counts were recorded for this clone. This rearrangement joins TRBV7-8 to TRBJ2-3; D might be TRBD2 (6 bases). In germline, CDR1 is SGHVS, CDR2 FQNEAQ. The CDR3 loop spans 13 amino acids. Between the trimmed V and J ends, which lost 8 bases and 1 base, there was a span of 10 bases. CDR3 loop: CASGSGRTDTQYF. The CDR3 DNA is TGTGCCAGCGGTAGCGGTCGCACAGATACGCAGTATTTT.

V usage is TRBV7-9 and J usage is TRBJ2-3; 12 bases are a match to TRBD2. The trim removed 5 bases at V and 4 bases at J, leaving 7 bases unmatched. CDR3 length: 16 amino acids. Germline-derived CDR1 and CDR2 are SEHNR and FQNEAQ (reference sequence). The CDR3 sequence: CASSEPSGREADTQYF. The CDR3, as DNA: TGTGCCAGCAGCGAGCCTAGCGGGAGGGAGGCAGATACGCAGTATTTT.

This clone turned up a few times. The rearrangement links TRBV6-5 to TRBJ1-1; TRBD1 is a possible D gene (6 bases). The ends were cut back, 6 bases at V and 1 base at J, with 12 bases in the middle. CDR1 is MNHEY, CDR2 SVGAGI, per germline. There are 14 residues in the CDR3. The CDR3, as DNA: TGTGCCAGCAGCCTTACAGGGCCGAACACTGAAGCTTTCTTT. Translated: CASSLTGPNTEAFF.

The rearrangement uses TRBV11-2 and TRBJ2-5, with 8 nucleotides matching TRBD1. This CDR3 is built from 14 residues. Trimming removed 3 bases from V and 6 bases from J; junction bases left unmatched: 6. In germline, CDR1 is SGHAT, CDR2 FQNNGV. CDR3 in DNA: TGTGCCAGCAGCTTCTGGACAGGGAGAAAGACCCAGTACTTC. Translated, it gives CASSFWTGRKTQYF. Drawing the rest from reference TRBV11-2 and TRBJ2-5, the complete variable domain is EAGVAQSPRYKIIEKRQSVAFWCNPISGHATLYWYQQILGQGPKLLIQFQNNGVVDDSQLPKDRFSAERLKGVDSTLKIQPAKLEDSAVYLCASSFWTGRKTQYFGPGTRLLVL.